This is a list of T cell receptor beta chains from one sample in a study of control samples from healthy donors and cancer patients. Sequencing used immunoSEQ multiplex PCR; TCRdb keeps in-frame clones, though not all of them. Of 100,000 to 150,000 clones in the sample, about 92% were seen once. Sequenced input: PBMCs. The receptors shown here come from a man in his fifties with head and neck cancer. Both conserved end residues are part of each CDR3. Each record gives: J gene, D gene, V gene, clone size, CDR3 DNA, CDR3 protein. A D gene is named only where the DNA matches it firmly. A clone size is listed for some rows: how often the clone was seen (once, few, many), or a class if it is expanded.

TRBJ2-3,TRBD1,TRBV29-1,once,TGCAGCGTCGCGACAGGGGACCCAGATACGCAGTATTTT,CSVATGDPDTQYF
TRBJ1-3,.,TRBV6-5,once,TGTGCCAGCAGTTACACCAGGGCTGGAAACACCATATATTTT,CASSYTRAGNTIYF
TRBJ1-1,.,TRBV19,.,TGTGCCAGTAGCAGCAGAGGTGAGAGCACTGAAGCTTTCTTT,CASSSRGESTEAFF
TRBJ2-4,.,TRBV5-1,.,TGCGCCAGCAGCTTGGGATACACTAGCCAAAACATTCAGTACTTC,CASSLGYTSQNIQYF
TRBJ1-6,.,TRBV30,.,TGTGCCTGGAGTGGCCAGGGGCTCTATAATTCACCCCTCCACTTT,CAWSGQGLYNSPLHF
TRBJ1-6,.,TRBV7-9,once,TGTGCCAGCAGCTTAGACCCGATGCGATCACCCCTCCACTTT,CASSLDPMRSPLHF
TRBJ2-7,TRBD1,TRBV30,.,TGTGCCTGGAGCTCGTGGACAGGGGTGGGCGAGCAGTACTTC,CAWSSWTGVGEQYF
TRBJ1-1,TRBD1,TRBV5-1,.,TGCGCCAGCAGCTATTCCGGGACAGGGGGCACTGAAGCTTTCTTT,CASSYSGTGGTEAFF
TRBJ2-1,TRBD2,TRBV6-4,.,TGTGCCAGCAGTGACTCCGGACTAGCGGGAATGAGCTCCTACAATGAGCAGTTCTTC,CASSDSGLAGMSSYNEQFF
TRBJ1-3,.,TRBV7-8,.,TGTGCCAGCAGCTTAGGACAGGCCAGCTCTGGAAACACCATATATTTT,CASSLGQASSGNTIYF
TRBJ2-1,TRBD1,TRBV7-3,.,TGTGCCAGCAGCCCCAGGACAGGGGGAGGCAATGAGCAGTTCTTC,CASSPRTGGGNEQFF
TRBJ2-2,.,TRBV7-3,.,TGTGCCAGCAGCTTAACCTCAGGGCACACCGGGGAGCTGTTTTTT,CASSLTSGHTGELFF
TRBJ1-4,.,TRBV4-3,once,TGCGCCAGCAGCCAAGTCCCGGGACCGGCAAGCGAAAAACTGTTTTTT,CASSQVPGPASEKLFF
TRBJ2-1,.,TRBV5-8,.,TGTGCCAGCAGCAAATTACAGGGTATCGACAATGAGCAGTTCTTC,CASSKLQGIDNEQFF
TRBJ1-2,.,TRBV4-2,.,TGTGCCAGCCGGGGGGAGGTCGGCTACACCTTC,CASRGEVGYTF
TRBJ1-1,.,TRBV18,.,TGTGCCAGCTCACCGCGGGGGGAGGCCACTGAAGCTTTCTTT,CASSPRGEATEAFF
TRBJ1-2,.,TRBV5-4,.,TGTGCCAGCAGCCGGACGGCGAACTATGGCTACACCTTC,CASSRTANYGYTF
TRBJ2-1,TRBD2,TRBV10-1,.,TGCGCCAGCACGGAACGGGGGGGCGGGAATGAGCAGTTCTTC,CASTERGGGNEQFF
TRBJ1-1,.,TRBV7-6,.,TGTGCCAGCACCCAGACACCGAACACTGAAGCTTTCTTT,CASTQTPNTEAFF
TRBJ1-5,TRBD1,TRBV5-1,.,TGCGCCAGCAGCAAGGGACAGGATAATCAGCCCCAGCATTTT,CASSKGQDNQPQHF
TRBJ2-5,.,TRBV30,.,TGTGCCTGGACAGGTGGGGAGACCCAGTACTTC,CAWTGGETQYF
TRBJ1-2,.,TRBV6-2/TRBV6-3,.,TGTGCCAGCAGTTACGGGGGAGCCTATGGCTACACCTTC,CASSYGGAYGYTF
TRBJ1-5,.,TRBV7-8,.,TGTGCCAGCAGCGAACCCCGTCGGATGTCCGTCAATCAGCCCCAGCATTTT,CASSEPRRMSVNQPQHF
TRBJ2-3,.,TRBV3-1/TRBV3-2,once,TGTGCCAGCAGCCAAGATAGGTTCCTCACAGATACGCAGTATTTT,CASSQDRFLTDTQYF
TRBJ1-2,TRBD1,TRBV4-3,.,TGCGCCAGCAGCCAGCAGACAGGGACGGTCTATGGCTACACCTTC,CASSQQTGTVYGYTF
TRBJ2-7,.,TRBV9,.,TGTGCCAGCAGCGGAAGGTCCTCCTACGAGCAGTACTTC,CASSGRSSYEQYF
TRBJ1-1,TRBD1,TRBV7-2,few,TGTGCCAGCAGCTTAGTTCTTAGCGCGGGCAGGGGGATTGGGACTGAAGCTTTCTTT,CASSLVLSAGRGIGTEAFF
TRBJ2-3,.,TRBV9,.,TGTGCCAGCAGCGTTACGATCAAGGGAGATACGCAGTATTTT,CASSVTIKGDTQYF
TRBJ2-1,.,TRBV28,.,TGTGCCAGCAGTTTATCCCGCCTTTTTGAGCAGTTCTTC,CASSLSRLFEQFF
TRBJ2-5,TRBD1,TRBV6-2/TRBV6-3,.,TGTGCCAGCAGTCCGGCCAGGGGGCAAGAGACCCAGTACTTC,CASSPARGQETQYF
TRBJ1-2,.,TRBV29-1,.,TGCAGCGTTGTTGTAGGGCCATATGGCTACACCTTC,CSVVVGPYGYTF
TRBJ1-1,.,TRBV27,.,TGTGCCAGCGTCGTTCTCGGGGGGACTGAAGCTTTCTTT,CASVVLGGTEAFF
TRBJ1-4,TRBD1,TRBV7-9,.,TGTGCCAGCAGCTCGGACAGGGGTTTCTCTAATGAAAAACTGTTTTTT,CASSSDRGFSNEKLFF
TRBJ1-5,.,TRBV18,.,TGTGCCAGCTCACCACTGGCCCCCAGGGGCAATCAGCCCCAGCATTTT,CASSPLAPRGNQPQHF
TRBJ1-1,.,TRBV7-9,.,TGTGCCAGCAGCCGACCATTCGGCAGGGCCTCTAACACTGAAGCTTTCTTT,CASSRPFGRASNTEAFF
TRBJ1-2,.,TRBV29-1,.,TGCAGCGTTGAAGATCCGAGAGGGGGCTACACCTTC,CSVEDPRGGYTF
TRBJ1-5,TRBD1,TRBV19,.,TGTGCCAGTACCCTATACCCCCTTCAGGGGGGCAATCAGCCCCAGCATTTT,CASTLYPLQGGNQPQHF
TRBJ1-6,.,TRBV24-1,.,TGTGCCGCCCGGGACCGTACAAATTCACCCCTCCACTTT,CAARDRTNSPLHF
TRBJ2-1,TRBD1,TRBV30,.,TGTGCCTGGATGGAGGGACAGGGGTCTCTCAATGAGCAGTTCTTC,CAWMEGQGSLNEQFF
TRBJ1-2,.,TRBV16,.,TGTGCCAGCAGCCGACAGGCCAGTAACTATGGCTACACCTTC,CASSRQASNYGYTF
TRBJ2-1,.,TRBV7-2,.,TGTGCCAGCACCATAGGGTTGCAGCACAATGAGCAGTTCTTC,CASTIGLQHNEQFF
TRBJ2-7,.,TRBV11-2,.,TGTGCCAGCAGCTTAAATCAGGTCAAGCAGTACTTC,CASSLNQVKQYF
TRBJ2-5,TRBD2,TRBV5-1,.,TGCGCCAGCAGCTTGTCCCCTAGCGGGGGTCAAGAGACCCAGTACTTC,CASSLSPSGGQETQYF
TRBJ2-5,TRBD2,TRBV11-2,.,TGTGCCAGCAGCTTAGAGGCTAGCGGGGGACAAGAGACCCAGTACTTC,CASSLEASGGQETQYF
TRBJ2-3,TRBD1,TRBV5-1,.,TGCGCCAGCACCCGGACAGGGGACGCGCCCACAGATACGCAGTATTTT,CASTRTGDAPTDTQYF
TRBJ1-1,TRBD1,TRBV19,.,TGTGCCAGTAGTATTCCGGGACAGGGTGGAAACACTGAAGCTTTCTTT,CASSIPGQGGNTEAFF
TRBJ1-6,.,TRBV5-1,.,TGCGCCAGCAGCTTGGCAGGGGACTATAATTCACCCCTCCACTTT,CASSLAGDYNSPLHF
TRBJ1-1,.,TRBV30,.,TGTGCCTGGCGGATCGTGGGTAGGGCTGAAGCTTTCTTT,CAWRIVGRAEAFF
TRBJ1-3,.,TRBV7-9,.,TGTGCCAGCAGCGCCATAGTATTGGCGGCTGGAAACACCATATATTTT,CASSAIVLAAGNTIYF